The following is a TCR beta chain sequence with its context. The data were produced by immunoSEQ multiplex PCR, yet TCRdb's version contains in-frame clones alone and is incomplete. The table lists 95,000 to 150,000 clones, more than 85% of them singletons. These data belong to a study of control samples from healthy donors and cancer patients. Germline CDR1 is SGHRS and CDR2 is YFSETQ. Trimming removed 0 bases at V and 1 base at J, with 13 bases between. CDR3 length: 16 amino acids. This receptor was taken from a woman aged 18-30 years in good health. The sample taken for sequencing was blood. The chain employs TRBV5-1 and TRBJ1-1; the D gene is possibly TRBD1 (6 bases). CDR3 DNA sequence: TGCGCCAGCAGCTTGGGCAGGGGACTATCGAACACTGAAGCTTTCTTT. This encodes CASSLGRGLSNTEAFF.